This T cell receptor (beta chain) was identified during a study of blood T cell repertoires in COVID-19. On the study more broadly: In each case, the material was cDNA or gDNA derived from T cells, B-cell-depleted T cells, or PBMCs.

Participants' own reports of clinical history determined their cohort assignment. CDR3 length equals 17 residues. Germline lookup yields CDR1 LNHNV and CDR2 YYDKDF (reference sequence). V gave up 0 bases and J gave up 0 bases, with 12 bases separating them. The table came from immunoSEQ multiplex PCR; TCRdb's copy has only in-frame clones and leaves some out. The table has 150,000 to 200,000 clones, roughly 80% seen once. This chain connects TRBV15 to TRBJ1-3; D not certain. The TCR sequence derives from a woman aged 55-70 years who had recovered from COVID-19. Sequencing used PBMCs or T cells enriched from blood (not recorded which). The CDR3 sequence is CATSRDFSLYSGNTIYF. DNA of the CDR3: TGTGCCACCAGCAGAGATTTCAGTCTTTACTCTGGAAACACCATATATTTT.